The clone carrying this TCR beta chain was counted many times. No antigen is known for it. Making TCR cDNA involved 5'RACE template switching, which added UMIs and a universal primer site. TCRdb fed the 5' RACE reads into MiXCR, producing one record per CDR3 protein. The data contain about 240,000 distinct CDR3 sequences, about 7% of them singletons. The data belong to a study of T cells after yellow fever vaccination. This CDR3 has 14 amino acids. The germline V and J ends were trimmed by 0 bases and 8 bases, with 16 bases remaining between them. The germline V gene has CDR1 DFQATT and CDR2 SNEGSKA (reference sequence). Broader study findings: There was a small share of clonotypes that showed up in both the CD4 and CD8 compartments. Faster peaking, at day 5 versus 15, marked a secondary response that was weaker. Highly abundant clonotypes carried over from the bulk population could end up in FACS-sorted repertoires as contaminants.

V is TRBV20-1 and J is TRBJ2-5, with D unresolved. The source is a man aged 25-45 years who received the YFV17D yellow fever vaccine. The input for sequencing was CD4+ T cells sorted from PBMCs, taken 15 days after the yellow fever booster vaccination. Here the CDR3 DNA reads TGCAGTGCTAGAGAACAACGGTCGGTAGGAACCCAGTACTTC. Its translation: CSAREQRSVGTQYF.